These 10 T cell receptor beta chains were sequenced from one sample in a study of blood T cell repertoires in COVID-19. Only in-frame clones appear in the TCRdb table, and some are missing; sequencing was by immunoSEQ multiplex PCR. Of about 400,000 clones in the sample, around 90% were seen once. Sequences were obtained from PBMCs or T cells enriched from blood (not recorded which). These receptors originate from a woman aged 40 to 50 with acute COVID-19.

J is TRBJ2-6 and V is TRBV4-2, with a weak D call TRBD1 (5 bases). Germline-derived CDR1 and CDR2 are LGHNA and YNFKEQ. V was cut by 3 bases and J by 0 bases, with 15 bases left in between. The CDR3 runs 18 residues. The CDR3 DNA is TGTGCCAGCAGCCACTCGACAGCCTCCAGCTCTGGGGCCAACGTCCTGACTTTC. This translates into CASSHSTASSSGANVLTF.

Comment on this clone: Other DNA sequences within the sample encode an identical CDR3. J is TRBJ1-1 and V is TRBV30, with D hard to call. This CDR3 region has 13 residues. Between the trimmed V and J ends, which lost 3 bases and 0 bases, there was a span of 8 bases. Germline V gene sequence: CDR1 GTSNPN, CDR2 SVGIG (reference sequence). The CDR3 DNA sequence: TGTGCCTGGAGCGCGGGGTTGAACACTGAAGCTTTCTTT. It codes for CAWSAGLNTEAFF. The whole variable domain, remainder taken from reference TRBV30 and TRBJ1-1, is SQTIHQWPATLVQPVGSPLSLECTVEGTSNPNLYWYRQAAGRGLQLLFYSVGIGQISSEVPQNLSASRPQDRQFILSSKKLLLSDSGFYLCAWSAGLNTEAFFGQGTRLTVV.

The CDR3 DNA is TGTGCCAGCAACCGACAGGGTATAGCAGATACGCAGTATTTT. It is translated as CASNRQGIADTQYF. The chain couples TRBV2 to TRBJ2-3, with 7 bases identical to TRBD1. After removal of 7 bases from V and 4 bases from J, the junction contained 8 bases not matched to a gene. This CDR3 is 14 amino acids long. CDR1 is SNHLY and CDR2 is FYNNEI in the germline V gene.

The chain uses TRBV19 and TRBJ1-4, with 8 bases matching TRBD1. The CDR3 is 17 amino acids. Germline CDR1 is LNHDA and CDR2 is SQIVND (reference sequence). The J segment lost 1 base and the V segment lost 5 bases, leaving 9 bases of the junction unmatched. For the CDR3, the DNA is TGTGCCAGTAGTCCCCCAGGGGGCGCAGGAACTAATGAAAAACTGTTTTTT. Translation gives CASSPPGGAGTNEKLFF.

The chain recombines TRBV18 with TRBJ2-5, with 11 bases identical to TRBD1. Trimming cost V 3 bases and J 2 bases; bases outside gene matches: 20. The CDR3 covers 21 residues. Germline CDR1 reads KGHSH; CDR2 reads LQKENI. CDR3 nucleotide sequence: TGTGCCAGCTCACCGGATCCGGGACAGGGGGGTATGGTGGTCAGGCAAGAGACCCAGTACTTC. Protein product: CASSPDPGQGGMVVRQETQYF.

The genes are TRBV6-6 and TRBJ1-3, with D possibly TRBD1 on 5 matching bases. The CDR3 consists of 13 residues. Trimming pared 5 bases from V and 8 bases from J, leaving 13 bases between. Germline CDR1 and CDR2: MNHNY and SVGAGI (reference sequence). The chain's CDR3 is CASSPRGSDTIYF. CDR3 nucleotides: TGTGCCAGCAGTCCCCGGGGGTCGGACACCATATATTTT.

The chain recombines TRBV4-1 with TRBJ2-2, with TRBD2 identical over 9 bases. This CDR3 region has 16 residues. Losses at the gene ends were 4 bases for V and 5 bases for J; bases not matched to a gene: 8. In germline, CDR1 is MGHRA, CDR2 YSYEKL. This CDR3 reads CASSPSGASFTGELFF. In DNA, the CDR3 is TGCGCCAGCAGCCCTAGCGGGGCTAGCTTTACCGGGGAGCTGTTTTTT.

V gene TRBV5-1 combines with J gene TRBJ1-4; 8 positions match TRBD1. Germline-derived CDR1 and CDR2 are SGHRS and YFSETQ. Trimming removed 8 bases from V and 8 bases from J; junction bases left unmatched: 5. The CDR3 has 12 amino acids. The CDR3 region is CARDRVREKLFF. The CDR3 coding sequence is TGCGCCAGGGACAGGGTCAGGGAAAAACTGTTTTTT.

This chain uses TRBV5-1 with TRBJ2-7; D might be TRBD1 (6 bases). The CDR3 sequence is 15 residues long. The V end was cut by 5 bases, the J end by 0 bases, with 15 bases between. The germline CDR1 and CDR2 sequences are SGHRS and YFSETQ. CDR3 coding DNA: TGCGCCAGCAGATTCGGGGTACAGGGCTCCTACGAGCAGTACTTC. Its protein is CASRFGVQGSYEQYF.

V is TRBV10-2 and J is TRBJ1-4; 8 nucleotides align to TRBD1. Germline CDR1 reads WSHSY; CDR2 reads SAAADI. The CDR3 contains 15 residues. V shed 6 bases and J 3 bases; nucleotides not matched to a gene: 6. The CDR3 sequence is CASRETGASNEKLFF. The CDR3 DNA is TGCGCCAGCAGGGAGACAGGGGCCTCTAATGAAAAACTGTTTTTT.